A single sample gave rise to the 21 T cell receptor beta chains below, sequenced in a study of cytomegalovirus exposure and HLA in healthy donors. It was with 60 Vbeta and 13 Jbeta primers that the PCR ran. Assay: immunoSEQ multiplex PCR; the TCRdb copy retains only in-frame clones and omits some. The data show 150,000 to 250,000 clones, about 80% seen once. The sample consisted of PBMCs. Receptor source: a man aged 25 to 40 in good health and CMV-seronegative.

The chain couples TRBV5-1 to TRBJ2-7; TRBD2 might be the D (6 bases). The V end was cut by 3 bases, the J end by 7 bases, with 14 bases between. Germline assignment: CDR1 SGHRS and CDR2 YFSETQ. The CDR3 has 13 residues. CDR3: CASSSSTSGEQYF. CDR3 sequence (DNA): TGCGCCAGCAGCTCCTCGACGAGCGGGGAGCAGTACTTC.

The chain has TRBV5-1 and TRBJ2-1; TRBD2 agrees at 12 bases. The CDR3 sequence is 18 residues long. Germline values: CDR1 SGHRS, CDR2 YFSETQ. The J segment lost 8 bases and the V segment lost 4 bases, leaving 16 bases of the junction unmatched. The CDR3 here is CASSRIRLAGVGRDEQFF. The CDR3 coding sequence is TGCGCCAGCAGCCGTATCAGACTAGCGGGAGTAGGAAGGGATGAGCAGTTCTTC.

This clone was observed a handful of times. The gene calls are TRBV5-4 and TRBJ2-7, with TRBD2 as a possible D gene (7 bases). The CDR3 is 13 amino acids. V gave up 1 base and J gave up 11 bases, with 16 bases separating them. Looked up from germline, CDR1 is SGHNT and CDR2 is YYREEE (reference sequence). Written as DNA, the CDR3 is TGTGCCAGCAGCTTGATCCAGGGGAGGGAAAAGTACTTC. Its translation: CASSLIQGREKYF.

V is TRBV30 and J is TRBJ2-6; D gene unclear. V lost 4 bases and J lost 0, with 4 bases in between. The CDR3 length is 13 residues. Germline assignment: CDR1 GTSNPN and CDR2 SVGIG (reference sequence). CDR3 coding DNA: TGTGCCTGGATGCGCTCTGGGGCCAACGTCCTGACTTTC. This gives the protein CAWMRSGANVLTF.

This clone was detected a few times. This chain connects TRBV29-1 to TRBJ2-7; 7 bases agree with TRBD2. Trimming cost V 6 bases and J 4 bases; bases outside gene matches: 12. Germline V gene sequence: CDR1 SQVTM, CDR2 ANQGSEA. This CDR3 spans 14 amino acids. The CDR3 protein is CSVVLGGFLYEQYF. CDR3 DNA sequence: TGCAGCGTGGTACTGGGGGGGTTCTTATACGAGCAGTACTTC.

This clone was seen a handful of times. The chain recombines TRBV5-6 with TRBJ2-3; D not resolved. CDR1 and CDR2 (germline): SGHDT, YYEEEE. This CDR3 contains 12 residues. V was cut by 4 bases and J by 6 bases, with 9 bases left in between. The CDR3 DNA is TGTGCCAGCAGCCTGTATGGCGATACGCAGTATTTT. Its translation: CASSLYGDTQYF.

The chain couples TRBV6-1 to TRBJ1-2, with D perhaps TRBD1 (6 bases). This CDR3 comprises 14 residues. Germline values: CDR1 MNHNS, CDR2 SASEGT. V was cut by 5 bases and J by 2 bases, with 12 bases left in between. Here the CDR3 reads CASSPGQANYGYTF. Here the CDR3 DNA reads TGTGCCAGCAGTCCGGGACAAGCCAACTATGGCTACACCTTC.

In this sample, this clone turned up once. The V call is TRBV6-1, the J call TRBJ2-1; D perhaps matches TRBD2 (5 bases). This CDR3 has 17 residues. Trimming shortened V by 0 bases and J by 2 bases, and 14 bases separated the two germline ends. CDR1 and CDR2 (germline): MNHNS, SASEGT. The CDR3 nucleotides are TGTGCCAGCAGTGAAGCCCGGCTAGCTGCCGCCTACAATGAGCAGTTCTTC. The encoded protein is CASSEARLAAAYNEQFF.

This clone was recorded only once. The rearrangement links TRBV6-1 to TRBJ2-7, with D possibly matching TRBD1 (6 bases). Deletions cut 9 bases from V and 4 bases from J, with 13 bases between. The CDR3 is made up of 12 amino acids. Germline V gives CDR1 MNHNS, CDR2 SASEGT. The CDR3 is CASTRGFYEQYF. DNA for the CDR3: TGTGCCAGTACCAGGGGTTTTTACGAGCAGTACTTC.

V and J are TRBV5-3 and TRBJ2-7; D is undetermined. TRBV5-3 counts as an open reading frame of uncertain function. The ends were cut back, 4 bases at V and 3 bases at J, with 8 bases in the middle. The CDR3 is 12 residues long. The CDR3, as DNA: TGTGCCAGAAGCAAGTCGGGCTACGAGCAGTACTTC. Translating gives CARSKSGYEQYF.

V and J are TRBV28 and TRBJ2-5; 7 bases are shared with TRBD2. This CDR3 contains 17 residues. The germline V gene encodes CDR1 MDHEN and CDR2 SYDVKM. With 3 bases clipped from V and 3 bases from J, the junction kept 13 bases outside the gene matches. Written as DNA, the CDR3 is TGTGCCAGCAGTTTTATATCTAAAGGTGGGGGGGAAGAGACCCAGTACTTC. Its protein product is CASSFISKGGGEETQYF.

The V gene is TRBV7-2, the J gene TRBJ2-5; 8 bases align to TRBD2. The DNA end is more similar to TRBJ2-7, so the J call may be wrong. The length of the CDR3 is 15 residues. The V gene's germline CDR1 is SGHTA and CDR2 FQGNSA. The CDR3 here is CASSPEAGGPYEQYF. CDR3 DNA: TGTGCCAGCAGCCCCGAGGCGGGAGGTCCCTACGAGCAGTACTTC.

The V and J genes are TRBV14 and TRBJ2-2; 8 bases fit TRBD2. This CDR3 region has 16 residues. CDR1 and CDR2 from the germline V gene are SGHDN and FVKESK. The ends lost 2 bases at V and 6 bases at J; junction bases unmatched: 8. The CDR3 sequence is CASSQTPGLGAGELFF. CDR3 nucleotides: TGTGCCAGCAGCCAAACCCCGGGACTAGGGGCCGGGGAGCTGTTTTTT.

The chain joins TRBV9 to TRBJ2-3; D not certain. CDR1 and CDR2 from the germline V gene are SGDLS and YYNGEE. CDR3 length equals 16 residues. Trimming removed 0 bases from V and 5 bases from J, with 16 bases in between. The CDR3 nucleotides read TGTGCCAGCAGCGTAGGGGCAGCCGTGGGTGAAGATACGCAGTATTTT. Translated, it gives CASSVGAAVGEDTQYF.

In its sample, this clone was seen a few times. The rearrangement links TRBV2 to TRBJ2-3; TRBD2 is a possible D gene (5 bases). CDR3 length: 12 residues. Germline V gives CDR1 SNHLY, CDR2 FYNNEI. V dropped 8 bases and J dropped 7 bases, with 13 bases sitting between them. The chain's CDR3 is CASGPLANTQYF. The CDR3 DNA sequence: TGTGCCAGCGGGCCCCTAGCCAATACGCAGTATTTT.

CDR3 nucleotides: TGTGCCAGCAGTTTAAGACAGGGGGCGAATGGCTACACCTTC. Its protein is CASSLRQGANGYTF. The rearrangement joins TRBV27 to TRBJ1-2, with 10 bases identical to TRBD1. Trimming at V came to 2 bases and at J to 6 bases, leaving 3 bases not matched to a gene. The CDR3 contains 14 residues. The germline V gene has CDR1 MNHEY and CDR2 SMNVEV (reference sequence).

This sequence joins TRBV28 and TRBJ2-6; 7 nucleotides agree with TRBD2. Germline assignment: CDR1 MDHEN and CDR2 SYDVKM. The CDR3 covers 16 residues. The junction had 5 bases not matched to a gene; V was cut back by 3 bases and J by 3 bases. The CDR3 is CASSLGGQGGANVLTF. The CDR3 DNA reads TGTGCCAGCAGTTTGGGAGGGCAGGGTGGGGCCAACGTCCTGACTTTC.

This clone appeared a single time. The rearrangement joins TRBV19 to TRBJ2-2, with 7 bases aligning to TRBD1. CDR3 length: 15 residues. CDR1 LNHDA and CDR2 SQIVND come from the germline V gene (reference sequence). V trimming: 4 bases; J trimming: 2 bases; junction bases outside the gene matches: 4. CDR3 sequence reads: CASSTTGRNTGELFF. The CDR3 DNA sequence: TGTGCCAGTAGTACGACAGGGCGTAACACCGGGGAGCTGTTTTTT.

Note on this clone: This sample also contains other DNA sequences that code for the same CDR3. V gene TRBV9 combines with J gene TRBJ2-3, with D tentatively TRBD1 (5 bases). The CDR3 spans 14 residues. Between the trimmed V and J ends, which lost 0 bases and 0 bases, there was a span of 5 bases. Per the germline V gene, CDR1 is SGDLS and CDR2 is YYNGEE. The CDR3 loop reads CASSVAGSTDTQYF. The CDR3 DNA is TGTGCCAGCAGCGTAGCAGGGAGCACAGATACGCAGTATTTT. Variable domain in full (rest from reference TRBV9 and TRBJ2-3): DSGVTQTPKHLITATGQRVTLRCSPRSGDLSVYWYQQSLDQGLQFLIQYYNGEERAKGNILERFSAQQFPDLHSELNLSSLELGDSALYFCASSVAGSTDTQYFGPGTRLTVL.

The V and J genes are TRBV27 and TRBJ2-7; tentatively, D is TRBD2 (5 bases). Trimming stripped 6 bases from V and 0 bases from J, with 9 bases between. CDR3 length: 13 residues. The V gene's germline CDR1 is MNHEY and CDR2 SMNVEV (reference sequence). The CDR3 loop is CASSPGNSYEQYF. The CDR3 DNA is TGTGCCAGCAGCCCGGGAAACTCCTACGAGCAGTACTTC.

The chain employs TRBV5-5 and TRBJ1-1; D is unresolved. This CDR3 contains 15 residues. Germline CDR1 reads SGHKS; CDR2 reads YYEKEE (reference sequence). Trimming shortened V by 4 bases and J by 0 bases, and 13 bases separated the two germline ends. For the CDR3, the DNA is TGTGCCAGCAGCAGCGGGCCGAGCCTGAACACTGAAGCTTTCTTT. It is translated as CASSSGPSLNTEAFF. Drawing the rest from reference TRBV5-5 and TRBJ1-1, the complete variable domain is DAGVTQSPTHLIKTRGQQVTLRCSPISGHKSVSWYQQVLGQGPQFIFQYYEKEERGRGNFPDRFSARQFPNYSSELNVNALLLGDSALYLCASSSGPSLNTEAFFGQGTRLTVV.